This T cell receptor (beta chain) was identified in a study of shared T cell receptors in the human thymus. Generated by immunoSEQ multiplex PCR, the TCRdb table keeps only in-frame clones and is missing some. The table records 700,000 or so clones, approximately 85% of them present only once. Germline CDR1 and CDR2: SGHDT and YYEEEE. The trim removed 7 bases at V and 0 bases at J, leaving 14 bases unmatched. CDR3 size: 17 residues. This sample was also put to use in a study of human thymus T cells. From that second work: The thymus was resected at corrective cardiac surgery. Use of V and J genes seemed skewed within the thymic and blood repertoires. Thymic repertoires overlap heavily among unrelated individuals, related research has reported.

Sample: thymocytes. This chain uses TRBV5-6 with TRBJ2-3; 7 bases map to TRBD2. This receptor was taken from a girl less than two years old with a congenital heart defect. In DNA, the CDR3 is TGTGCCAGCGTGGCGGCGGGGGAACCTCCTAGCACAGATACGCAGTATTTT. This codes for CASVAAGEPPSTDTQYF.